One and the same sample provided the 27 T cell receptor beta chains below, sequenced in a study of T cell responses to AZD1222 COVID-19 vaccine. Profiled with immunoSEQ multiplex PCR; TCRdb holds only in-frame clones, not every one. The data hold over 110,000 clones, with 70% to 90% observed a single time. Sequences were derived from peripheral blood, sampled on day 0 of AZD1222 vaccination. Receptors originate from an adult in good health.

This rearrangement joins TRBV15 to TRBJ2-2; TRBD2 agrees at 12 bases. Trimming at V came to 6 bases and at J to 0 bases, leaving 8 bases not matched to a gene. The germline gives CDR1 LNHNV, CDR2 YYDKDF (reference sequence). CDR3 length: 18 amino acids. The CDR3 nucleotides are TGTGCCACCAGAGGCTCGGGACTAGCGGGCTCGAACACCGGGGAGCTGTTTTTT. Protein product: CATRGSGLAGSNTGELFF.

The CDR3 DNA follows: TGTGCCAGCAGCCCTAGGGGGACAGTCCGGGGGGACGAGCAGTACTTC. This codes for CASSPRGTVRGDEQYF. The rearrangement joins TRBV5-5 to TRBJ2-7; D is possibly TRBD1 or TRBD2 (7 bases each). The germline CDR1 and CDR2 sequences are SGHKS and YYEKEE (reference sequence). Trimming pared 4 bases from V and 5 bases from J, leaving 22 bases between. The CDR3 contains 16 residues.

The rearrangement joins TRBV27 to TRBJ2-1, with D possibly being TRBD2 (7 bases). Germline V gene data show CDR1 as MNHEY and CDR2 as SMNVEV (reference sequence). CDR3 length: 17 residues. Trimming took 6 bases from V and 0 from J, leaving 18 bases between them. This CDR3 is CASSFIGGGTSYNEQFF. The DNA of the CDR3 is TGTGCCAGCAGCTTTATAGGGGGGGGGACCTCCTACAATGAGCAGTTCTTC.

In this sample, this clone turned up once. The chain is built from TRBV4-2 and TRBJ1-2; a weak D match, TRBD1 (6 bases). Trimming took 0 bases from V and 5 from J, leaving 16 bases between them. The germline V gene has CDR1 LGHNA and CDR2 YNFKEQ. CDR3 length equals 16 residues. In nucleotides, the CDR3 is TGTGCCAGCAGCCAAGATGTCAGGGGAGACAGGTATGGCTACACCTTC. Its protein is CASSQDVRGDRYGYTF.

This chain joins TRBV7-2 and TRBJ2-3; D gene ambiguous. V lost 6 bases, J lost 1 base, and 23 bases lay in between. Germline-derived CDR1 and CDR2 are SGHTA and FQGNSA. CDR3 length equals 18 residues. The CDR3 nucleotides are TGTGCCAGCAGTCAGTGGCCCTTAGCAGGTTGGGGCACAGATACGCAGTATTTT. Encoded protein: CASSQWPLAGWGTDTQYF.

The rearrangement links TRBV5-4 to TRBJ1-2; tentative D call: TRBD1 (5 bases). The CDR3 runs to 12 residues. Per germline, CDR1 SGHNT and CDR2 YYREEE (reference sequence). Trimming took off 3 bases at V and 7 bases at J, with 10 bases between the two ends. CDR3 coding DNA: TGTGCCAGCAGCTCCCCAGGGTTTGGCTACACCTTC. Amino acids: CASSSPGFGYTF.

Only a few counts were recorded for this clone. The chain's CDR3 is CASSQVGGGNTIYF. The CDR3 DNA follows: TGCGCCAGCAGCCAAGTGGGTGGCGGAAACACCATATATTTT. This chain links TRBV4-1 with TRBJ1-3, with D uncertain. Trimming pared 1 base from V and 4 bases from J, leaving 8 bases between. There are 14 residues in the CDR3. Germline V gene lookup returns CDR1 MGHRA and CDR2 YSYEKL.

This chain joins TRBV7-9 and TRBJ1-4, with D possibly being TRBD1 (5 bases). Germline lookup yields CDR1 SEHNR and CDR2 FQNEAQ (reference sequence). The CDR3 is made up of 16 amino acids. V lost 3 bases, J lost 9 bases, and 20 bases lay in between. The CDR3 region is CASSFGGTRDLKKLFF. The CDR3 nucleotides read TGTGCCAGCAGCTTTGGGGGGACCAGGGATCTGAAAAAACTGTTTTTT.

This clone was counted a few times. The chain joins TRBV4-3 to TRBJ2-3, with D tentatively TRBD2 (6 bases). There are 15 residues in the CDR3. Germline loops: CDR1 LGHNA, CDR2 YSLEER. Trimming removed 0 bases at V and 9 bases at J, with 16 bases between. The chain's CDR3 is CASSQEGRLVDTQYF. CDR3 DNA sequence: TGCGCCAGCAGCCAAGAGGGGAGACTAGTCGACACGCAGTATTTT.

This chain joins TRBV28 and TRBJ2-5; 10 bases agree with TRBD2. CDR3 length equals 17 residues. V shed 3 bases and J 1 base; nucleotides not matched to a gene: 8. Germline V gene sequence: CDR1 MDHEN, CDR2 SYDVKM. This chain's CDR3 is CASSLVGLAALQETQYF. The CDR3 DNA sequence: TGTGCCAGCAGTTTGGTAGGACTAGCGGCCCTCCAAGAGACCCAGTACTTC.

V is TRBV12-3 or TRBV12-4 and J is TRBJ2-1; D remains ambiguous. The CDR3 length is 13 residues. V lost 6 bases and J 10 bases, leaving 16 bases between the germline ends. CDR3 in amino acids: CASSLPYVLEQFF. The CDR3 DNA reads as TGTGCCAGCAGCCTACCGTATGTTCTGGAGCAGTTCTTC.

This clone was seen more than once but under ten times. Other DNA sequences from this sample encode an identical CDR3 as well. The chain combines TRBV7-3 with TRBJ2-2; D tentatively reads TRBD1 or TRBD2 (5 bases each). Trimming cost V 6 bases and J 4 bases, with 12 bases left between them. The CDR3 extends over 14 amino acids. CDR1 is SGHTA and CDR2 is FQGTGA in the germline V gene. As DNA, the CDR3 is TGTGCCAGCAGACGAGGGCAGGGCACCGGGGAGCTGTTTTTT. Translation: CASRRGQGTGELFF.

The J gene is TRBJ1-2, the V gene TRBV10-1, with D perhaps matching TRBD1 (6 bases). There are 16 residues in the CDR3. V was cut by 10 bases and J by 2 bases, with 23 bases left in between. Germline CDR1 and CDR2: WNHNN and SYGVQD (reference sequence). The chain's CDR3 is CAIMGGLKTGNYGYTF. For the CDR3, the DNA is TGCGCCATTATGGGAGGGTTAAAGACAGGAAACTATGGCTACACCTTC.

The rearrangement joins TRBV27 to TRBJ1-5; 8 nucleotides match TRBD1. The CDR3 has 15 amino acids. From germline, CDR1 is MNHEY and CDR2 SMNVEV (reference sequence). V lost 6 bases to trimming and J lost 2 bases; unmatched junction nucleotides: 6. The CDR3: CASSFDRGGNQPQHF. CDR3 DNA sequence: TGTGCCAGCAGCTTTGACAGGGGTGGCAATCAGCCCCAGCATTTT.

V gene TRBV6-4 combines with J gene TRBJ2-3; tentatively, D is TRBD2 (6 bases). Trimming pared 2 bases from V and 1 base from J, leaving 13 bases between. CDR3 length: 16 residues. Germline CDR1 and CDR2: MRHNA and SNTAGT. CDR3 sequence reads: CASSDQRAQRTDTQYF. As DNA, the CDR3 is TGTGCCAGCAGTGACCAGCGGGCCCAACGCACAGATACGCAGTATTTT.

J is TRBJ2-7 and V is TRBV6-2 or TRBV6-3; D uncertain. Germline-derived CDR1 and CDR2 are MNHEY and SVGEGT. CDR3 length: 14 residues. Trimming took off 6 bases at V and 5 bases at J, with 17 bases between the two ends. CDR3 DNA sequence: TGTGCCAGCAGCCTACGGTCCCAGGATCACGAGCAGTACTTC. This sequence encodes CASSLRSQDHEQYF.

This chain uses TRBV28 with TRBJ2-5; 11 nucleotides line up with TRBD2. From germline, CDR1 is MDHEN and CDR2 SYDVKM. The V segment lost 5 bases and the J segment 5 bases; nucleotides outside the gene matches: 7. The CDR3 runs 15 residues. The CDR3 sequence is CASSLSGRADETQYF. The CDR3 DNA is TGTGCCAGCAGTCTTAGCGGGAGGGCCGACGAGACCCAGTACTTC.

This clone was counted once. This sequence joins TRBV27 and TRBJ2-2; D is possibly TRBD2 (5 bases). Germline V gene sequence: CDR1 MNHEY, CDR2 SMNVEV (reference sequence). The CDR3 has 14 amino acids. The V gene lost 6 bases and the J gene lost 5 bases, with 13 bases spanning the gap. Here the CDR3 DNA reads TGTGCCAGCAGAATCCTAGCAGCTACCGGGGAGCTGTTTTTT. It is translated as CASRILAATGELFF.

V usage is TRBV4-3 and J usage is TRBJ2-7; possibly TRBD2 for D (6 bases). Trimming left V 2 bases short and J 0 bases short, with 14 bases between. The CDR3 contains 16 residues. From germline, CDR1 is LGHNA and CDR2 YSLEER. The CDR3 spells CASSQFRDSSSYEQYF. In nucleotides, the CDR3 is TGCGCCAGCAGCCAATTCCGGGACTCGAGCTCCTACGAGCAGTACTTC.

The chain is built from TRBV6-5 and TRBJ1-5; D might be TRBD1 (6 bases). V gave up 0 bases and J gave up 9 bases, with 9 bases separating them. This CDR3 contains 13 residues. The V gene's germline CDR1 is MNHEY and CDR2 SVGAGI. CDR3 sequence (DNA): TGTGCCAGCAGTTACTCGGGGGCTGGGCCCCAGCATTTT. Protein product: CASSYSGAGPQHF.

The gene calls are TRBV3-1 (or the pseudogene TRBV3-2) and TRBJ1-1, with D possibly being TRBD1 (6 bases). Trimming took 1 base from V and 2 from J, leaving 8 bases between them. This CDR3 contains 14 residues. Germline V gene sequence: CDR1 LGHDT, CDR2 YNNKEL (reference sequence). The CDR3 here is CASSQGGANTEAFF. The CDR3, as DNA: TGTGCCAGCAGCCAAGGGGGGGCCAACACTGAAGCTTTCTTT.

This chain uses TRBV5-5 with TRBJ1-1; 7 bases fit TRBD1. The V and J ends lost 1 base and 10 bases, in that order; junction bases with no gene match: 13. Germline V gene sequence: CDR1 SGHKS, CDR2 YYEKEE (reference sequence). The CDR3 sequence is 15 residues long. Here the CDR3 reads CASSLPLRGRGAAFF. In DNA form, the CDR3 reads TGTGCCAGCAGCTTGCCGCTTAGGGGGCGGGGGGCAGCTTTCTTT. Based on the CDR3 plus reference TRBV5-5 and TRBJ1-1, the full variable domain is DAGVTQSPTHLIKTRGQQVTLRCSPISGHKSVSWYQQVLGQGPQFIFQYYEKEERGRGNFPDRFSARQFPNYSSELNVNALLLGDSALYLCASSLPLRGRGAAFFGQGTRLTVV.

The chain is built from TRBV6-5 and TRBJ2-7, with unresolved D. The V gene lost 7 bases and the J gene lost 0 bases, with 10 bases spanning the gap. CDR1 and CDR2 from the germline V gene are MNHEY and SVGAGI. The CDR3 has 13 residues. The CDR3 loop reads CASTGDYSYEQYF. CDR3 nucleotides: TGTGCCAGCACTGGGGATTACTCCTACGAGCAGTACTTC.

This clone was observed once. One junction end disagrees with the germline gene, perhaps due to a read error. The CDR3 coding sequence is TGTGCTAGTGGTTTGGTCTTGGGAACCACCATATATTTT. Amino acid sequence: CASGLVLGTTIYF. The rearrangement joins TRBV12-5 to TRBJ1-3; no clear D gene. Looked up from germline, CDR1 is LGHNT and CDR2 is FRNRAP. The CDR3 sequence is 13 residues long. Full variable domain (rest looked up from reference TRBV12-5 and TRBJ1-3): DARVTQTPRHKVTEMGQEVTMRCQPILGHNTVFWYRQTMMQGLELLAYFRNRAPLDDSGMPKDRFSAEMPDATLATLKIQPSEPRDSAVYFCASGLVLGTTIYFGEGSWLTVV.

The chain couples TRBV25-1 to TRBJ2-2; 7 positions match TRBD1. Germline lookup yields CDR1 MGHDK and CDR2 SYGVNS. The CDR3 spans 18 residues. V shed 0 bases, J shed 4 bases, and the junction held 11 bases outside the gene matches. CDR3 in amino acids: CASSEYRPGQWGTGELFF. Here the CDR3 DNA reads TGTGCCAGCAGTGAATATAGACCGGGACAGTGGGGCACCGGGGAGCTGTTTTTT.

The J gene is TRBJ1-4, the V gene TRBV6-5; D perhaps matches TRBD1 (6 bases). The germline V and J ends were trimmed by 6 bases and 8 bases, with 19 bases remaining between them. This CDR3 has 15 residues. In germline, CDR1 is MNHEY, CDR2 SVGAGI. The CDR3 here is CASSHRAGRSEKLFF. The CDR3 nucleotides are TGTGCCAGCAGCCACAGGGCAGGGAGAAGCGAAAAACTGTTTTTT.

J is TRBJ1-2 and V is TRBV10-3; D not certain. V was shortened by 0 bases and J by 6 bases, with 5 bases between the two germline ends. The CDR3 is made up of 12 amino acids. Per the germline V gene, CDR1 is ENHRY and CDR2 is SYGVKD. CDR3 residues: CAISESPDGYTF. The CDR3 DNA follows: TGTGCCATCAGTGAGTCTCCCGATGGCTACACCTTC.